This T cell receptor beta chain was identified during a study of blood T cells in healthy people across ages. The authors ran a second PCR of roughly 6 to 11 cycles using a sample-barcoded 5' primer and a J-beta primer mix. Each of the cDNA molecules was tagged by a template-switch adaptor with 12 random nucleotides. Each sample yielded at least 3 million CDR3-containing paired-end reads. TCRdb ran MiXCR on the 5' RACE reads and lists one entry per CDR3 protein. The sample consists of some 1.4 million distinct CDR3 sequences, approximately 42% of them appearing once. Notes on the study in general: As naive T cell percentage varied, TCR beta diversity correlated strongly with it.

As concerns this clonotype: Its specificity is not known. Compared with germline, one end of the junction differs, possibly owing to a read error.

The V gene's germline CDR1 is DFQATT and CDR2 SNEGSKA (reference sequence). This CDR3 is built from 15 residues. The study isolated at least 6 million PBMCs from each sample. This receptor was taken from a woman aged 18-35 years in good health. Sequencing input: blood. The chain uses TRBV20-1 and TRBJ2-1; D might be TRBD2 (5 bases). CDR3 DNA: TGCAGTGTTAGAGCCAACTACGGCGGAGGCAATGAGCAGTTCTTC. Translated: CSVRANYGGGNEQFF.